Given below is one T cell receptor (beta chain) in context. This sample is part of a study of shared clonotypes between healthy human individuals. Assay used: immunoSEQ multiplex PCR; TCRdb lists only in-frame clones, some missing. Of about 680,000 clones in the sample, around 73% were seen once. There are 14 residues in the CDR3. CDR1 and CDR2 (germline): SQVTM, ANQGSEA. V gave up 4 bases and J gave up 8 bases, with 17 bases separating them. The TCR originated in a woman in her 30s in good health. The specimen sequenced was memory CD4+ T cells sorted from blood. The sample's subset: CD45RA-negative fraction. The chain recombines TRBV29-1 with TRBJ2-2; D uncertain. This CDR3 is CSVGGDGRAGELFF. DNA for the CDR3: TGCAGCGTTGGAGGAGATGGGCGTGCTGGGGAGCTGTTTTTT.